Listed below are T cell receptor beta chains from one sample, sequenced in a study of shared clonotypes between healthy human individuals. Profiled with immunoSEQ multiplex PCR; TCRdb holds only in-frame clones, not every one. The sample includes about 2 million clones, roughly 94% of them seen just once. The sample consisted of naive CD4+ T cells sorted from blood. Receptor source: a man between 18 and 29 years old in good health. The CDR3 runs from the conserved cysteine through the conserved F or W. Fields, in order: CDR3 DNA, CDR3 protein, clone size, V gene, J gene, D gene. D genes are given only for firm matches. Only some rows state a clone size, as once, few, many or a class for expanded clones.

TGTGCCAGCAGTGCATGGACAGGGGGCTCCTACGAGCAGTACTTC,CASSAWTGGSYEQYF,once,TRBV6-1,TRBJ2-7,TRBD1
TGTGCCAGCAGTGAATGGAGACAGGGGGTGAACACTGAAGCTTTCTTT,CASSEWRQGVNTEAFF,.,TRBV6-1,TRBJ1-1,TRBD1
TGTGCCAGCAGTCCACAGGGGGCCGCGAACACCGGGGAGCTGTTTTTT,CASSPQGAANTGELFF,.,TRBV2,TRBJ2-2,TRBD1
TGTGCCAGCTCACGGACAGGGGGGAACACTGAAGCTTTCTTT,CASSRTGGNTEAFF,.,TRBV18,TRBJ1-1,TRBD1
TGCGCCAGCAGCTTGGCCCAAAAAGGAGATACGCAGTATTTT,CASSLAQKGDTQYF,.,TRBV5-1,TRBJ2-3,.
TGTGCCAGCAGTTTAGGGGCTACCTACAATGAGCAGTTCTTC,CASSLGATYNEQFF,.,TRBV28,TRBJ2-1,.
TGTGCTAGTGGTTCCGAGAGTCCGGGCTTCGGCTACACCTTC,CASGSESPGFGYTF,.,TRBV12-5,TRBJ1-2,.
TGTGCCATCAGTGGTCCAGGGCCGAACACTGAAGCTTTCTTT,CAISGPGPNTEAFF,.,TRBV10-3,TRBJ1-1,.
TGCGCCAGCAGTGAGTCTTTCTGGGAGAGCACAGATACGCAGTATTTT,CASSESFWESTDTQYF,.,TRBV10-1,TRBJ2-3,.
TGTGCCAGCAGTCTCAGGGGCTCTGGAAACACCATATATTTT,CASSLRGSGNTIYF,.,TRBV6-5,TRBJ1-3,.
TGTGCCTGGATGGGCAACTCCTACGAGCAGTACTTC,CAWMGNSYEQYF,.,TRBV30,TRBJ2-7,.
TGCGCCAGCAGCCAAGAATTGGGCGGACACAATGAGCAGTTCTTC,CASSQELGGHNEQFF,.,TRBV4-3,TRBJ2-1,.
TGTGCCAGCAGTCCTTCGACAGGGGTACCCGGGGAGCTGTTTTTT,CASSPSTGVPGELFF,.,TRBV27,TRBJ2-2,TRBD1
TGTGCCAGCAGTGAGTCCGGGACACTATACGAGCAGTACTTC,CASSESGTLYEQYF,.,TRBV25-1,TRBJ2-7,.
TGTGCCAGCGGACTAGGTTACAATGAGCAGTTCTTC,CASGLGYNEQFF,few,TRBV2,TRBJ2-1,TRBD2
TGTGCCAGCAGCCGACAGGGGGCAAGCCAGCCCCAGCATTTT,CASSRQGASQPQHF,.,TRBV28,TRBJ1-5,TRBD1
TGTGCCAGCAGCTTAGCCATCACAGATACGCAGTATTTT,CASSLAITDTQYF,.,TRBV5-5,TRBJ2-3,.
TGTGCCAGCAGCTTGGGGGCAGGGGCAAGGGAGCAGTACTTC,CASSLGAGAREQYF,.,TRBV5-5,TRBJ2-7,.
TGTGCCAGCAGGTGGGGGAAAACCGGGGAGCTGTTTTTT,CASRWGKTGELFF,.,TRBV5-6,TRBJ2-2,.
TGTGCCAGCAGTCGGACAGGGGGCTACGAGCAGTACTTC,CASSRTGGYEQYF,.,TRBV27,TRBJ2-7,TRBD1
TGTGCCAGCAGCTTAGCGCTGACTTCACTCCCCGAGCAGTACTTC,CASSLALTSLPEQYF,.,TRBV7-2,TRBJ2-7,.
TGCAGTGCTAAGACTAGTGACGAGCAGTACTTC,CSAKTSDEQYF,.,TRBV20-1,TRBJ2-7,.
TGTGCCAGCAGACATACTAGCGGGAGGAGCCCCTCCTACAATGAGCAGTTCTTC,CASRHTSGRSPSYNEQFF,.,TRBV7-9,TRBJ2-1,TRBD2
TGCGCCAGCAGCCAGGGACAGCCTGGCACAGATACGCAGTATTTT,CASSQGQPGTDTQYF,.,TRBV5-1,TRBJ2-3,TRBD1
TGTGCCAGTAGTATAAGACAGGCGGGAAATCAGCCCCAGCATTTT,CASSIRQAGNQPQHF,.,TRBV19,TRBJ1-5,.
TGTGCCAGCAGCCTTGGTGGGGATCGCTATGGCTACACCTTC,CASSLGGDRYGYTF,.,TRBV6-6,TRBJ1-2,.
TGTGCCAGCAGCTTGACTCCATCCCCGGGGGGCAAAAACATTCAGTACTTC,CASSLTPSPGGKNIQYF,.,TRBV5-6,TRBJ2-4,TRBD2
TGCGCCAGCAGCCCCATACGACAGCGTCAAGAGACCCAGTACTTC,CASSPIRQRQETQYF,.,TRBV4-1,TRBJ2-5,.
TGTGCCAGCAGTGTTCGGCAGGGGGAGGGTGAAAAACTGTTTTTT,CASSVRQGEGEKLFF,.,TRBV6-1,TRBJ1-4,TRBD1
TGCAGTGCTCCAGATACCTACGAGCAGTACTTC,CSAPDTYEQYF,.,TRBV20-1,TRBJ2-7,.
TGTGCTAGTGGGCGACCCTACACTGAAGCTTTCTTT,CASGRPYTEAFF,.,TRBV12-5,TRBJ1-1,.
TGTGCCAGCAGTGATGGGCTAGTGTTTTCCTACGAGCAGTACTTC,CASSDGLVFSYEQYF,.,TRBV6-1,TRBJ2-7,.
TGTGCCTGGTCCGGGACAGGCTTCGAGCAGTACTTC,CAWSGTGFEQYF,.,TRBV30,TRBJ2-7,TRBD1
TGTGCCAGCAGCTTGGCAAGGGGCACAGATACGCAGTATTTT,CASSLARGTDTQYF,.,TRBV7-2,TRBJ2-3,.
TGTGCCAGTAGTGTAGGACCCATCTATGGCTACACCTTC,CASSVGPIYGYTF,.,TRBV19,TRBJ1-2,.
TGCGCCAGCAGCCAAGAAGGCGGATTTAGCAATCAGCCCCAGCATTTT,CASSQEGGFSNQPQHF,.,TRBV4-1,TRBJ1-5,.
TGTGCCAGCAGCCGACTGGGACAGTCTAATGAAAAACTGTTTTTT,CASSRLGQSNEKLFF,.,TRBV7-9,TRBJ1-4,TRBD1
TGTGCCAGCAGTTACTCCGGCAGATCCTACGAGCAGTACTTC,CASSYSGRSYEQYF,.,TRBV6-5,TRBJ2-7,.
TGTGCCTGGAGTGGTCTAGTTGGAAACACCATATATTTT,CAWSGLVGNTIYF,once,TRBV30,TRBJ1-3,.
TGTGCCAGCAGCTTGGGTCCAGCCGGGAACACTGAAGCTTTCTTT,CASSLGPAGNTEAFF,.,TRBV5-6,TRBJ1-1,.
TGTGCCAGCAGCTTAAGGGACAGGGGGGGCACAGATACGCAGTATTTT,CASSLRDRGGTDTQYF,.,TRBV7-2,TRBJ2-3,TRBD1
TGTGCCAGTAGTGGGGGGTGGCCCCCCGGGGCTGAAGCTTTCTTT,CASSGGWPPGAEAFF,once,TRBV19,TRBJ1-1,.
TGCAGCGTTGATATGGGATCAGATACGCAGTATTTT,CSVDMGSDTQYF,.,TRBV29-1,TRBJ2-3,.
TGCGCCAGCAGCGGGGACACCCAACTCTATGGCTACACCTTC,CASSGDTQLYGYTF,.,TRBV4-3,TRBJ1-2,.
TGTGCCAGCAGCCGGACAGGGGCGTCTAGTAATTCACCCCTCCACTTT,CASSRTGASSNSPLHF,.,TRBV2,TRBJ1-6,TRBD1